Sequencing of this T cell receptor beta chain was carried out in a study of control samples from healthy donors and cancer patients. The CDR3 runs 15 residues. Germline CDR1 is SGHAT and CDR2 is FQNNGV. The trim removed 1 base at V and 8 bases at J, leaving 6 bases unmatched. The protocol was immunoSEQ multiplex PCR, while the TCRdb copy is restricted to in-frame clones and leaves out a portion. Of fewer than 200,000 clones listed, 90% are singletons. The chain employs TRBV11-2 and TRBJ2-1; TRBD2 matches 9 bases. The material sequenced was blood. This TCR derives from a woman aged 45 to 65 in good health. The CDR3: CASSLVGSGSYEQFF. As DNA, the CDR3 is TGTGCCAGCAGCTTAGTGGGTAGCGGGAGCTATGAGCAGTTCTTC.